These 26 T cell receptor beta chains originate from one sample sequenced in a study of blood T cell repertoires in COVID-19. Profiled with immunoSEQ multiplex PCR; TCRdb holds only in-frame clones, not every one. Here the sample spans tens of thousands of clones, roughly 84% being singletons. Sequences were obtained from peripheral blood. These receptors all stem from an elderly man with active or convalescent COVID-19.

This chain links TRBV7-9 with TRBJ1-6; TRBD1 matches 10 bases. Germline V lookup: CDR1 SEHNR, CDR2 FQNEAQ (reference sequence). With 5 bases clipped from V and 10 bases from J, the junction kept 8 bases outside the gene matches. This CDR3 has 15 residues. CDR3 sequence (DNA): TGTGCCAGCAGCATCTCGGGGACAGGGGACTCACCCCTCCACTTT. Its protein is CASSISGTGDSPLHF.

The chain employs TRBV7-2 and TRBJ2-7, with D maybe TRBD2 (6 bases). Germline V CDR1 and CDR2: SGHTA, FQGNSA. The CDR3 loop spans 15 amino acids. V was trimmed by 5 bases and J by 2 bases, leaving 16 bases between them. CDR3 residues: CASSPAGTTTYEQYF. The CDR3 DNA sequence: TGTGCCAGCAGCCCAGCGGGTACCACAACCTACGAGCAGTACTTC. The entire variable domain, with the rest obtained from reference TRBV7-2 and TRBJ2-7, is as follows: GAGVSQSPSNKVTEKGKDVELRCDPISGHTALYWYRQSLGQGLEFLIYFQGNSAPDKSGLPSDRFSAERTGGSVSTLTIQRTQQEDSAVYLCASSPAGTTTYEQYFGPGTRLTVT.

The CDR3 spells CASSSYRGGNSPLHF. CDR3 coding DNA: TGTGCCAGCAGTTCCTACAGGGGGGGTAATTCACCCCTCCACTTT. The V and J genes are TRBV27 and TRBJ1-6; TRBD1 aligns across 8 bases. The germline V gene has CDR1 MNHEY and CDR2 SMNVEV (reference sequence). V gave up 4 bases and J gave up 6 bases; unmatched junction bases: 5. This CDR3 is built from 15 residues.

This clone was detected only once. V usage is TRBV2 and J usage is TRBJ2-5, with a possible D match to TRBD1 (5 bases). Trimming left V 4 bases short and J 3 bases short, with 12 bases between. The CDR3 is 14 amino acids. Germline loops: CDR1 SNHLY, CDR2 FYNNEI. The CDR3 loop is CASSVSDRKETQYF. The CDR3 DNA reads TGTGCCAGCAGTGTGAGCGACAGAAAAGAGACCCAGTACTTC.

This clone has only one observation. The V gene is TRBV11-2, the J gene TRBJ1-1, with TRBD1 matching 8 bases. CDR1 and CDR2 from the germline V gene are SGHAT and FQNNGV. After removal of 4 bases from V and 3 bases from J, the junction contained 7 bases not matched to a gene. The CDR3 is 15 amino acids. The CDR3 protein is CASSYDRGGYTEAFF. The CDR3 region has the DNA TGTGCCAGCAGCTACGACAGGGGTGGATACACTGAAGCTTTCTTT.

This clone was observed a single time. J is TRBJ2-5 and V is TRBV7-2; 9 nucleotides agree with TRBD1. Unmatched junction bases numbered 3, after V lost 5 bases and J lost 2 bases. The V gene's germline CDR1 is SGHTA and CDR2 FQGNSA. The CDR3 loop spans 14 amino acids. The CDR3 DNA reads as TGTGCCAGCAGCCACAGGGGGCGTCAAGAGACCCAGTACTTC. Encoded protein: CASSHRGRQETQYF.

This clone turned up a few times. The gene calls are TRBV4-1 and TRBJ2-5, with TRBD1 identical over 9 bases. Germline V gene lookup returns CDR1 MGHRA and CDR2 YSYEKL. There are 14 residues in the CDR3. With 4 bases clipped from V and 5 bases from J, the junction kept 5 bases outside the gene matches. The CDR3 sequence: CASSPGQGRETQYF. The CDR3 region has the DNA TGCGCCAGCAGCCCGGGACAGGGACGGGAGACCCAGTACTTC.

The rearrangement uses TRBV5-1 and TRBJ2-2; D is unclear. V lost 5 bases to trimming and J lost 1 base, with 6 bases between them. CDR3 length equals 13 residues. Germline CDR1 and CDR2: SGHRS and YFSETQ. The chain's CDR3 is CASSPENTGELFF. As DNA, the CDR3 is TGCGCCAGCAGTCCAGAGAACACCGGGGAGCTGTTTTTT.

V is TRBV2 and J is TRBJ1-2; D is possibly TRBD1 (6 bases). Trimming took 8 bases from V and 4 from J, leaving 20 bases between them. The CDR3 consists of 15 residues. Per germline, CDR1 SNHLY and CDR2 FYNNEI. The CDR3 DNA is TGTGCCAGCTCGAGAACACAGGGCCTCGGCTATGGCTACACCTTC. The encoded protein is CASSRTQGLGYGYTF.

The genes are TRBV5-1 and TRBJ2-2; 11 bases agree with TRBD2. J lost 3 bases, V lost 2 bases, and 3 bases had no gene match. Germline lookup yields CDR1 SGHRS and CDR2 YFSETQ. The CDR3 contains 16 residues. The CDR3 DNA follows: TGCGCCAGCAGCTTCATAGCGGGAGGGGACACCGGGGAGCTGTTTTTT. Encoded protein: CASSFIAGGDTGELFF.

This clone showed up just a few times. The V call is TRBV19, the J call TRBJ2-7; D not resolved. Trimming shortened V by 5 bases and J by 2 bases, and 4 bases separated the two germline ends. The germline gives CDR1 LNHDA, CDR2 SQIVND (reference sequence). The CDR3 totals 11 residues. The CDR3 DNA sequence: TGTGCCAGTAGTTCAACCTACGAGCAGTACTTC. Protein product: CASSSTYEQYF.

This clone was recorded once. The gene calls are TRBV27 and TRBJ1-2, with TRBD1 matching over 7 bases. This CDR3 has 14 amino acids. Germline V CDR1 and CDR2: MNHEY, SMNVEV (reference sequence). With V trimmed by 4 bases and J by 2 bases, 4 bases remained unmatched. This CDR3 reads CASSYLTGNYGYTF. The CDR3 coding sequence is TGTGCCAGCAGTTACCTGACAGGGAACTATGGCTACACCTTC.

The rearrangement links TRBV5-5 to TRBJ2-7; D is unresolved. With 4 bases removed from V and 6 bases from J, the gap between germline ends came to 17 bases. CDR3 size: 14 residues. Germline V CDR1 and CDR2: SGHKS, YYEKEE (reference sequence). The CDR3 DNA reads TGTGCCAGCAGCCCCGGCGGTCGATATTCCGAGCAGTACTTC. Translated: CASSPGGRYSEQYF.

This chain uses TRBV11-3 with TRBJ2-7, with TRBD1 identical over 9 bases. V shed 4 bases and J 3 bases; nucleotides not matched to a gene: 4. In germline, CDR1 is SGHNT, CDR2 YENEEA. CDR3 length equals 14 residues. CDR3 DNA: TGTGCCAGCAGCTCGGGACAGGGATACTACGAGCAGTACTTC. Its protein product is CASSSGQGYYEQYF.

The chain employs TRBV28 and TRBJ2-3, with TRBD2 matching over 7 bases. The trim removed 3 bases at V and 1 base at J, leaving 4 bases unmatched. This CDR3 comprises 15 residues. Germline loops: CDR1 MDHEN, CDR2 SYDVKM. CDR3 nucleotide sequence: TGTGCCAGCAGTTTGTGGACTAGAGGCACAGATACGCAGTATTTT. It yields the protein CASSLWTRGTDTQYF.

The chain carries TRBV29-1 and TRBJ1-2; tentatively, D is TRBD1 (6 bases). The CDR3 spans 15 residues. V lost 8 bases and J 0 bases, leaving 19 bases between the germline ends. The germline V gene has CDR1 SQVTM and CDR2 ANQGSEA. CDR3 DNA: TGCAGCATACTTACATACAGGGACACTAACTATGGCTACACCTTC. Protein sequence: CSILTYRDTNYGYTF. Full variable domain (missing parts from reference TRBV29-1 and TRBJ1-2): SAVISQKPSRDICQRGTSLTIQCQVDSQVTMMFWYRQQPGQSLTLIATANQGSEATYESGFVIDKFPISRPNLTFSTLTVSNMSPEDSSIYLCSILTYRDTNYGYTFGSGTRLTVV.

This chain joins TRBV13 and TRBJ1-2; 7 nucleotides align to TRBD1. Trimming took 5 bases from V and 5 from J; bases not matched to a gene: 8. This CDR3 region has 14 residues. From germline, CDR1 is PRHDT and CDR2 FYEKMQ (reference sequence). The CDR3: CASSLGTVTYGYTF. In DNA, the CDR3 is TGTGCCAGCAGCCTGGGGACAGTAACTTATGGCTACACCTTC.

This sequence joins TRBV6-6 and TRBJ2-1; 7 bases align to TRBD1. Germline values: CDR1 MNHNY, CDR2 SVGAGI (reference sequence). The ends lost 5 bases at V and 6 bases at J; junction bases unmatched: 13. CDR3 size: 16 residues. In DNA form, the CDR3 reads TGTGCCAGCAGTCAGACCAGACAGGGCAGAGGCAATGAGCAGTTCTTC. Translated, it gives CASSQTRQGRGNEQFF.

This clone was seen only once. The rearrangement uses TRBV12-3 or TRBV12-4 and TRBJ1-5; 8 nucleotides match TRBD1. The J segment lost 6 bases and the V segment lost 6 bases, leaving 4 bases of the junction unmatched. This CDR3 spans 13 amino acids. CDR3 in amino acids: CASSMDRVQPQHF. DNA of the CDR3: TGTGCCAGCAGCATGGACAGGGTTCAGCCCCAGCATTTT.

The V gene is TRBV3-1 (or the pseudogene TRBV3-2), the J gene TRBJ1-6; a possible D gene is TRBD1 (6 bases). V gave up 2 bases and J gave up 0 bases, with 8 bases separating them. This CDR3 has 16 amino acids. CDR1 LGHDT and CDR2 YNNKEL come from the germline V gene (reference sequence). CDR3 DNA: TGTGCCAGCAGCCAACCCAGGGGCTCCTATAATTCACCCCTCCACTTT. It specifies CASSQPRGSYNSPLHF.

The chain links TRBV29-1 to TRBJ2-3; D gene uncertain. Trimming removed 3 bases from V and 2 bases from J, with 12 bases in between. Germline V gives CDR1 SQVTM, CDR2 ANQGSEA. The CDR3 runs to 14 residues. The CDR3: CSVEASPITDTQYF. DNA for the CDR3: TGCAGCGTTGAGGCCAGTCCGATCACAGATACGCAGTATTTT.

The chain links TRBV21-1 to TRBJ2-7; the DNA was not compared with TRBD2, the D call given in the table. TRBV21-1 is classified as a pseudogene. The CDR3 totals 14 residues. This CDR3 is CASSKVMELYEQYF. DNA of the CDR3: TGTGCCAGCAGCAAAGTTATGGAGCTCTACGAGCAGTACTTC.

V usage is TRBV7-9 and J usage is TRBJ1-2; D is unresolved. Trimming left V 5 bases short and J 2 bases short, with 15 bases between. The germline CDR1 and CDR2 sequences are SEHNR and FQNEAQ (reference sequence). CDR3 length: 15 residues. The DNA of the CDR3 is TGTGCCAGCAGCGATCCCGGGAGGACGAACTATGGCTACACCTTC. This gives the protein CASSDPGRTNYGYTF. The variable domain in full, with the rest retrieved from reference TRBV7-9 and TRBJ1-2, is DTGVSQNPRHKITKRGQNVTFRCDPISEHNRLYWYRQTLGQGPEFLTYFQNEAQLEKSRLLSDRFSAERPKGSFSTLEIQRTEQGDSAMYLCASSDPGRTNYGYTFGSGTRLTVV.

The V and J genes are TRBV21-1 and TRBJ1-6; the DNA was not compared with TRBD1, the D call given in the table. TRBV21-1 is a listed pseudogene. This CDR3 contains 18 residues. CDR3 in DNA: TGTGCCAGCAGCAAAGCTCCCCCTAGGGGACAGGGGGGTTCACCCCTCCACTTT. Protein product: CASSKAPPRGQGGSPLHF.

The V call is TRBV18, the J call TRBJ1-1, with TRBD1 as a possible D gene (5 bases). Between the trimmed V and J ends, which lost 1 base and 3 bases, there was a span of 9 bases. CDR1 and CDR2 from the germline V gene are KGHSH and LQKENI. CDR3 length: 14 amino acids. The CDR3 reads CASSPLSGDTEAFF. Here the CDR3 DNA reads TGTGCCAGCTCACCACTGTCGGGGGACACTGAAGCTTTCTTT.

The chain links TRBV19 to TRBJ2-1; 9 bases match TRBD1. This CDR3 has 14 amino acids. The V gene's germline CDR1 is LNHDA and CDR2 SQIVND (reference sequence). V lost 8 bases, J lost 6 bases, and 8 bases stayed unmatched. CDR3 DNA: TGTGCCAGTGCTACCGGGACAGGGCTCAATGAGCAGTTCTTC. Amino acids: CASATGTGLNEQFF.